This T cell receptor (beta chain) is drawn from a study of blood T cells in healthy people across ages. Together with a sample-barcoded 5' primer, a J-beta primer mix was included in a second PCR lasting about 7 to 11 cycles. TCRdb used MiXCR to reprocess the 5' RACE reads, holding one entry per CDR3 protein. The sample carries about 780,000 distinct CDR3 sequences, about 62% recorded once. Trimming took 0 bases from V and 9 from J; bases not matched to a gene: 18. This CDR3 spans 18 amino acids. The germline V gene encodes CDR1 SGHNT and CDR2 YENEEA. The receptor was derived from a man aged 25 to 45 in good health. The sequenced material came from blood. V is TRBV11-3 and J is TRBJ2-3; TRBD2 matches at 7 bases. The CDR3 bases are TGTGCCAGCAGCTTAGAATCGCGGGGGATCCCCGGCTCGTACACGCAGTATTTT. Its translation is CASSLESRGIPGSYTQYF.